The 14 T cell receptor beta chains presented below share a single source sample, sequenced in a study of CD8 T cells in Susac syndrome. Roughly 0.45 to 1 ug RNA was reverse transcribed with random hexamers. TCRdb independently ran MiXCR on the immunoSEQ multiplex PCR reads; one entry per CDR3 protein. The table includes 45,000 or so distinct CDR3 sequences, 93% detected once. The sequenced sample consisted of CD8+ T cells from PBMCs. These receptor sequences come from a human donor in good health.

This clonotype was found once. CDR3 in amino acids: CASSQEKLAGVAQYF. CDR3 in DNA: TGTGCCAGCAGCCAAGAAAAACTAGCGGGAGTTGCGCAGTATTTT. The V and J genes are TRBV3-1 and TRBJ2-3; 11 bases match TRBD2. The V and J ends lost 0 bases and 10 bases, in that order; junction bases with no gene match: 6. CDR3 length equals 15 residues. CDR1 LGHDT and CDR2 YNNKEL come from the germline V gene (reference sequence).

This chain uses TRBV10-3 with TRBJ2-7, with a tentative D call TRBD1 (6 bases). The CDR3 runs to 14 residues. V lost 10 bases to trimming and J lost 6 bases, with 22 bases between them. Germline assignment: CDR1 ENHRY and CDR2 SYGVKD. The DNA for the CDR3 is TGTGCCACCCTCCGAGAGGACAGCCGCTCCGAGCAGTACTTC. It translates to CATLREDSRSEQYF.

A note on this clonotype: A read error may account for a junction end that differs from germline. This chain connects TRBV20-1 to TRBJ1-1, with D maybe TRBD1 (5 bases). The V gene's germline CDR1 is DFQATT and CDR2 SNEGSKA (reference sequence). The CDR3 runs to 13 residues. Written as DNA, the CDR3 is TGCAGTGCTTGGGACCCACCGAACCCTGAAGCTTTCTTT. Its protein is CSAWDPPNPEAFF.

The chain uses TRBV13 and TRBJ2-1; weak D call: TRBD1 (6 bases). Germline V gives CDR1 PRHDT, CDR2 FYEKMQ (reference sequence). V was clipped by 2 bases and J by 3 bases, with 14 bases between them. The CDR3 runs to 16 residues. The CDR3 nucleotides read TGTGCCAGCAGCTTACAGGGGTTAGGTAACTACAATGAGCAGTTCTTC. It codes for CASSLQGLGNYNEQFF.

The V call is TRBV5-4, the J call TRBJ2-7; D gene unclear. The CDR3 has 11 amino acids. V shed 2 bases and J shed 6 bases, with 6 bases lying between them. Germline assignment: CDR1 SGHNT and CDR2 YYREEE (reference sequence). This CDR3 reads CASSLIGEQYF. DNA for the CDR3: TGTGCCAGCAGCTTAATTGGCGAGCAGTACTTC.

CDR3 coding DNA: TGTGCCACCATGGGGCTACCGAGCACTGAAGCTTTCTTT. Translating gives CATMGLPSTEAFF. This rearrangement joins TRBV28 to TRBJ1-1, with D perhaps TRBD1 (5 bases). Germline V gives CDR1 MDHEN, CDR2 SYDVKM. V lost 10 bases and J 4 bases, leaving 16 bases between the germline ends. There are 13 residues in the CDR3.

This sequence joins TRBV19 and TRBJ2-7; D unclear. CDR1 is LNHDA, CDR2 SQIVND, per germline (reference sequence). The CDR3 extends over 13 amino acids. V lost 2 bases, J lost 1 base, and 6 bases lay in between. The CDR3 sequence: CASSISSSYEQYF. CDR3 DNA sequence: TGTGCCAGTAGTATATCGAGTTCCTACGAGCAGTACTTC. Supplemented by reference TRBV19 and TRBJ2-7, the full variable domain reads DGGITQSPKYLFRKEGQNVTLSCEQNLNHDAMYWYRQDPGQGLRLIYYSQIVNDFQKGDIAEGYSVSREKKESFPLTVTSAQKNPTAFYLCASSISSSYEQYFGPGTRLTVT.

This chain joins TRBV27 and TRBJ1-2; 7 bases line up with TRBD1. The trim removed 6 bases at V and 6 bases at J, leaving 16 bases unmatched. The CDR3 runs to 16 residues. Germline V gene lookup returns CDR1 MNHEY and CDR2 SMNVEV (reference sequence). CDR3 bases: TGTGCCAGCAGCTCTTTAACCTATACAGGGGTCGATGGCTACACCTTC. This encodes CASSSLTYTGVDGYTF.

Only a few counts were recorded for this clonotype. The genes are TRBV13 and TRBJ2-7; 8 bases line up with TRBD1. This CDR3 spans 14 amino acids. Germline CDR1 PRHDT, CDR2 FYEKMQ (reference sequence). The J segment lost 6 bases and the V segment lost 3 bases, leaving 7 bases of the junction unmatched. CDR3 amino acids: CASSFRGRSGEQYF. The CDR3 nucleotides are TGTGCCAGCAGCTTCAGGGGGCGCTCGGGCGAGCAGTACTTC.

J is TRBJ1-5 and V is TRBV5-1; weak D call: TRBD1 (6 bases). Germline-derived CDR1 and CDR2 are SGHRS and YFSETQ. Deletions cut 4 bases from V and 2 bases from J, with 13 bases between. There are 15 residues in the CDR3. Here the CDR3 reads CASSIAGEGNQPQHF. The DNA of the CDR3 is TGCGCCAGCAGCATCGCAGGGGAAGGCAATCAGCCCCAGCATTTT.

The chain employs TRBV27 and TRBJ2-1, with TRBD2 matching 9 bases. The trim removed 5 bases at V and 6 bases at J, leaving 11 bases unmatched. The germline V gene encodes CDR1 MNHEY and CDR2 SMNVEV (reference sequence). The CDR3 is 16 residues long. The DNA of the CDR3 is TGTGCCAGCAGTGGGCTGGGTAGCGGGGGAATCAATGAGCAGTTCTTC. Translation gives CASSGLGSGGINEQFF.

The chain recombines TRBV3-1 with TRBJ2-5, with D unclear. Germline CDR1 LGHDT, CDR2 YNNKEL (reference sequence). The CDR3 runs 14 residues. V was shortened by 4 bases and J by 0 bases, with 9 bases between the two germline ends. The DNA of the CDR3 is TGTGCCAGCAGCCCCCCGACAAACCAAGAGACCCAGTACTTC. Encoded protein: CASSPPTNQETQYF.

The chain has TRBV2 and TRBJ2-1; 11 positions agree with TRBD2. The length of the CDR3 is 17 residues. Germline CDR1 reads SNHLY; CDR2 reads FYNNEI. J was trimmed by 4 bases and V by 6 bases; bases with no gene match: 11. The CDR3 DNA reads TGTGCCAGCAGCCCGACTAGCGGGACGAGAATATACAATGAGCAGTTCTTC. Its protein is CASSPTSGTRIYNEQFF.

This sequence joins TRBV29-1 and TRBJ1-1; 7 bases map to TRBD1. The V gene's germline CDR1 is SQVTM and CDR2 ANQGSEA. Germline trimming cut 6 bases from V and 3 bases from J; bases unmatched to any gene: 7. The CDR3 length is 13 residues. The CDR3 bases are TGCAGCGTGCGACAGGGAATGGACACTGAAGCTTTCTTT. Amino acids: CSVRQGMDTEAFF. Full variable domain (outside the CDR3, taken from reference TRBV29-1 and TRBJ1-1): SAVISQKPSRDICQRGTSLTIQCQVDSQVTMMFWYRQQPGQSLTLIATANQGSEATYESGFVIDKFPISRPNLTFSTLTVSNMSPEDSSIYLCSVRQGMDTEAFFGQGTRLTVV.